This is a list of T cell receptor beta chains from one sample in a study of blood T cells in healthy people across ages. One entry per CDR3 protein results from TCRdb running MiXCR on the 5' RACE reads. The sample has hundreds of thousands of distinct CDR3 sequences, 27% seen once; the top ten hold over 25%. Sequenced input: blood. Receptor source: a woman between 65 and 79 years old in good health. Each CDR3 is given with its conserved first and last residue. The D gene is left open where the match is weak. The size field is filled for only some rows; it gives once, few, many or a size class.

J gene: TRBJ2-5
clone size: -
V gene: TRBV4-3
D gene: -
CDR3 protein: CASSQEGRRFQETQYF
CDR3 DNA: TGCGCCAGCAGCCAAGAGGGGCGGAGGTTTCAAGAGACCCAGTACTTC

J gene: TRBJ2-1
clone size: -
V gene: TRBV20-1
D gene: TRBD2
CDR3 protein: CSARVAGSSSYNEQFF
CDR3 DNA: TGCAGTGCGCGGGTAGCGGGTTCAAGCTCCTACAATGAGCAGTTCTTC

J gene: TRBJ1-2
clone size: -
V gene: TRBV20-1
D gene: TRBD1
CDR3 protein: CSARRAGGSNYGYTF
CDR3 DNA: TGCAGTGCTAGGAGAGCAGGGGGCAGTAACTATGGCTACACCTTC

J gene: TRBJ2-5
clone size: many
V gene: TRBV12-3/TRBV12-4
D gene: TRBD1
CDR3 protein: CAIPITGVETQYF
CDR3 DNA: TGTGCCATCCCGATAACAGGGGTGGAGACCCAGTACTTC

J gene: TRBJ2-1
clone size: -
V gene: TRBV12-3/TRBV12-4
D gene: -
CDR3 protein: CASSPSSEQFF
CDR3 DNA: TGTGCCAGCAGCCCCTCGAGTGAGCAGTTCTTC

J gene: TRBJ2-3
clone size: -
V gene: TRBV28
D gene: TRBD1
CDR3 protein: CASSFPGRGISTDTQYF
CDR3 DNA: TGTGCCAGCAGTTTCCCCGGCAGGGGGATCAGCACAGATACGCAGTATTTT

J gene: TRBJ2-5
clone size: -
V gene: TRBV20-1
D gene: TRBD1
CDR3 protein: CSAPIPDRGDGETQYF
CDR3 DNA: TGCAGTGCCCCCATCCCGGACAGGGGGGATGGAGAGACCCAGTACTTC

J gene: TRBJ2-7
clone size: few
V gene: TRBV5-1
D gene: -
CDR3 protein: CASSLDLSRPYEQYF
CDR3 DNA: TGCGCCAGCAGCTTGGATCTCTCTCGCCCCTACGAGCAGTACTTC

J gene: TRBJ2-5
clone size: -
V gene: TRBV28
D gene: TRBD2
CDR3 protein: CASSFLGLAGGRETQYF
CDR3 DNA: TGTGCCAGCAGTTTCCTCGGACTAGCGGGAGGGAGGGAGACCCAGTACTTC

J gene: TRBJ2-5
clone size: few
V gene: TRBV12-3/TRBV12-4
D gene: TRBD2
CDR3 protein: CASRPGLAGRKQETQYF
CDR3 DNA: TGTGCCAGCAGACCGGGACTAGCGGGACGAAAACAAGAGACCCAGTACTTC

J gene: TRBJ1-2
clone size: -
V gene: TRBV7-9
D gene: -
CDR3 protein: CASSLSRAAHYGYTF
CDR3 DNA: TGTGCCAGCAGCTTAAGCCGGGCCGCCCACTATGGCTACACCTTC

J gene: TRBJ1-1
clone size: -
V gene: TRBV12-3/TRBV12-4
D gene: -
CDR3 protein: CASSLRENAEAFF
CDR3 DNA: TGTGCCAGCAGTTTAAGGGAGAATGCTGAAGCTTTCTTT

J gene: TRBJ2-5
clone size: -
V gene: TRBV5-1
D gene: -
CDR3 protein: CASSLGQDGGETQYF
CDR3 DNA: TGCGCCAGCAGCTTGGGCCAGGATGGTGGAGAGACCCAGTACTTC

J gene: TRBJ1-6
clone size: -
V gene: TRBV3-1
D gene: -
CDR3 protein: CASSQDGGYNSPLHF
CDR3 DNA: TGTGCCAGCAGCCAAGATGGTGGGTATAATTCACCCCTCCACTTT

J gene: TRBJ1-1
clone size: -
V gene: TRBV28
D gene: -
CDR3 protein: CASSLPPRHEAFF
CDR3 DNA: TGTGCCAGCAGTTTACCTCCCCGACATGAAGCTTTCTTT

J gene: TRBJ2-5
clone size: -
V gene: TRBV7-9
D gene: -
CDR3 protein: CATSREDKIQETQYF
CDR3 DNA: TGTGCCACCAGCAGAGAGGACAAGATCCAAGAGACCCAGTACTTC

J gene: TRBJ1-2
clone size: -
V gene: TRBV29-1
D gene: -
CDR3 protein: CSATGGTNYGYTF
CDR3 DNA: TGCAGCGCCACGGGAGGAACGAACTATGGCTACACCTTC

J gene: TRBJ2-3
clone size: few
V gene: TRBV6-6
D gene: TRBD2
CDR3 protein: CASSYSTSGGGDTQYF
CDR3 DNA: TGTGCCAGCAGTTACTCTACTAGCGGAGGGGGAGATACGCAGTATTTT

J gene: TRBJ2-1
clone size: -
V gene: TRBV12-3/TRBV12-4
D gene: -
CDR3 protein: CASNTGNYNEQFF
CDR3 DNA: TGTGCCAGCAACACCGGGAACTACAATGAGCAGTTCTTC

J gene: TRBJ1-3
clone size: -
V gene: TRBV6-6
D gene: TRBD1
CDR3 protein: CAIGRQGGSSGNTIYF
CDR3 DNA: TGTGCCATCGGGAGGCAGGGGGGAAGCTCTGGAAACACCATATATTTT

J gene: TRBJ2-7
clone size: -
V gene: TRBV4-1
D gene: -
CDR3 protein: CASSPGRTYEQYF
CDR3 DNA: TGCGCCAGCAGTCCAGGACGGACCTACGAGCAGTACTTC

J gene: TRBJ2-4
clone size: -
V gene: TRBV28
D gene: -
CDR3 protein: CASSLRVGLGSAKNIQYF
CDR3 DNA: TGTGCTAGCAGTTTAAGGGTGGGGCTGGGGTCAGCCAAAAACATTCAGTACTTC

J gene: TRBJ2-1
clone size: -
V gene: TRBV7-2
D gene: -
CDR3 protein: CASSSFAGGHHNEQFF
CDR3 DNA: TGTGCCAGCAGCTCATTCGCGGGCGGGCACCACAATGAGCAGTTCTTC

J gene: TRBJ1-1
clone size: few
V gene: TRBV20-1
D gene: -
CDR3 protein: CSARKNTEAFF
CDR3 DNA: TGCAGTGCTAGAAAGAACACTGAAGCTTTCTTT

J gene: TRBJ2-1
clone size: few
V gene: TRBV11-2
D gene: TRBD1
CDR3 protein: CASSGQGVFSYNEQFF
CDR3 DNA: TGTGCCAGCAGTGGACAGGGGGTGTTTTCCTACAATGAGCAGTTCTTC

J gene: TRBJ1-4
clone size: -
V gene: TRBV7-2
D gene: -
CDR3 protein: CASSLTAITNEKLFF
CDR3 DNA: TGTGCCAGCAGCTTAACGGCAATAACTAATGAAAAACTGTTTTTT

J gene: TRBJ2-3
clone size: -
V gene: TRBV18
D gene: -
CDR3 protein: CASSPSRGGDTQYF
CDR3 DNA: TGTGCCAGCTCACCATCTCGCGGCGGTGATACGCAGTATTTT

J gene: TRBJ2-4
clone size: few
V gene: TRBV4-1
D gene: TRBD2
CDR3 protein: CASSQPTSGRAKNIQYF
CDR3 DNA: TGCGCCAGCAGCCAACCAACTAGCGGGAGGGCCAAAAACATTCAGTACTTC

J gene: TRBJ2-1
clone size: few
V gene: TRBV7-2
D gene: TRBD2
CDR3 protein: CASSLARASGAVIREQFF
CDR3 DNA: TGTGCCAGCAGCTTAGCGCGGGCTAGCGGGGCTGTCATTCGTGAGCAGTTCTTC

J gene: TRBJ2-7
clone size: -
V gene: TRBV4-2
D gene: TRBD2
CDR3 protein: CASSQDIGSSGGGYEQYF
CDR3 DNA: TGTGCCAGCAGCCAAGATATTGGGAGTAGCGGGGGTGGCTACGAGCAGTACTTC

J gene: TRBJ1-1
clone size: -
V gene: TRBV25-1
D gene: TRBD1
CDR3 protein: CASRVTRQGVSGTEAFF
CDR3 DNA: TGTGCCAGCAGAGTAACCCGACAGGGGGTATCGGGGACTGAAGCTTTCTTT

J gene: TRBJ1-2
clone size: few
V gene: TRBV14
D gene: TRBD1
CDR3 protein: CASSRTGYVYGYTF
CDR3 DNA: TGTGCCAGCAGCCGGACAGGGTACGTCTATGGCTACACCTTC

J gene: TRBJ1-1
clone size: -
V gene: TRBV7-6
D gene: TRBD1
CDR3 protein: CASSLEGTGTPMNTEAFF
CDR3 DNA: TGTGCCAGCAGCTTAGAAGGGACAGGGACCCCCATGAACACTGAAGCTTTCTTT

J gene: TRBJ2-3
clone size: -
V gene: TRBV7-3
D gene: -
CDR3 protein: CASSLSPSGTDTQYF
CDR3 DNA: TGTGCCAGCAGCTTAAGCCCTAGCGGCACAGATACGCAGTATTTT

J gene: TRBJ1-5
clone size: -
V gene: TRBV20-1
D gene: -
CDR3 protein: CSASTALGPQHF
CDR3 DNA: TGCAGTGCTTCGACGGCCCTGGGGCCCCAGCATTTT

J gene: TRBJ1-1
clone size: -
V gene: TRBV11-2
D gene: TRBD1
CDR3 protein: CASSPRGTGGTEAFF
CDR3 DNA: TGTGCCAGCAGCCCGCGGGGGACAGGGGGCACTGAAGCTTTCTTT

J gene: TRBJ2-1
clone size: many
V gene: TRBV18
D gene: TRBD2
CDR3 protein: CASSARGTSGGFNEQFF
CDR3 DNA: TGTGCCAGCTCAGCTCGTGGGACTAGCGGGGGCTTCAATGAGCAGTTCTTC

J gene: TRBJ2-2
clone size: many
V gene: TRBV9
D gene: -
CDR3 protein: CASSLRTAGGELFF
CDR3 DNA: TGTGCCAGCAGCCTTAGGACAGCGGGCGGGGAGCTGTTTTTT

J gene: TRBJ2-7
clone size: -
V gene: TRBV3-1
D gene: -
CDR3 protein: CASSYAARSYEQYF
CDR3 DNA: TGTGCCAGCAGTTATGCGGCCCGCTCCTACGAGCAGTACTTC

J gene: TRBJ2-7
clone size: -
V gene: TRBV12-3/TRBV12-4
D gene: TRBD2
CDR3 protein: CASSPRPASGPDEQYF
CDR3 DNA: TGTGCCAGCAGCCCCCGGCCCGCTAGCGGGCCGGACGAGCAGTACTTC

J gene: TRBJ2-7
clone size: -
V gene: TRBV20-1
D gene: TRBD1
CDR3 protein: CSAGGQWEHEQYF
CDR3 DNA: TGCAGTGCTGGGGGACAGTGGGAGCACGAGCAGTACTTC

J gene: TRBJ1-4
clone size: -
V gene: TRBV4-3
D gene: -
CDR3 protein: CASSQDPSVHSNEKLFF
CDR3 DNA: TGCGCCAGCAGCCAAGATCCATCGGTGCATAGTAATGAAAAACTGTTTTTT

J gene: TRBJ2-2
clone size: -
V gene: TRBV7-6
D gene: -
CDR3 protein: CASRGLDSDTGELFF
CDR3 DNA: TGTGCCAGCAGAGGATTGGACAGTGACACCGGGGAGCTGTTTTTT

J gene: TRBJ2-7
clone size: -
V gene: TRBV19
D gene: -
CDR3 protein: CASSQTWYDTYEQYF
CDR3 DNA: TGTGCCAGTAGTCAAACGTGGTACGATACCTACGAGCAGTACTTC

J gene: TRBJ2-7
clone size: -
V gene: TRBV18
D gene: -
CDR3 protein: CASSPLQGPYEQYF
CDR3 DNA: TGTGCCAGCTCACCCTTACAGGGCCCCTACGAGCAGTACTTC

J gene: TRBJ1-1
clone size: -
V gene: TRBV6-1
D gene: -
CDR3 protein: CASSEAQGRAEAFF
CDR3 DNA: TGTGCCAGCAGTGAAGCCCAAGGCAGGGCTGAAGCTTTCTTT

J gene: TRBJ2-4
clone size: few
V gene: TRBV20-1
D gene: -
CDR3 protein: CSATTGRRNIQYF
CDR3 DNA: TGCAGTGCAACAACAGGGAGGCGAAACATTCAGTACTTC

J gene: TRBJ1-2
clone size: few
V gene: TRBV12-3/TRBV12-4
D gene: -
CDR3 protein: CASSLIGDGYTF
CDR3 DNA: TGTGCCAGCAGTTTGATAGGGGATGGCTACACCTTC

J gene: TRBJ2-4
clone size: few
V gene: TRBV4-3
D gene: TRBD2
CDR3 protein: CASSQEWTSANIQYF
CDR3 DNA: TGCGCCAGCAGCCAAGAGTGGACTAGCGCAAACATTCAGTACTTC

J gene: TRBJ2-2
clone size: few
V gene: TRBV5-1
D gene: -
CDR3 protein: CASKLRTDSYSNTGELFF
CDR3 DNA: TGCGCCAGCAAGCTTCGGACGGACAGCTATTCGAACACCGGGGAGCTGTTTTTT

J gene: TRBJ2-5
clone size: -
V gene: TRBV9
D gene: -
CDR3 protein: CASSPGGAPYNEQLF
CDR3 DNA: TGTGCCAGCAGCCCCGGTGGGGCCCCCTACAATGAGCAGCTCTTC